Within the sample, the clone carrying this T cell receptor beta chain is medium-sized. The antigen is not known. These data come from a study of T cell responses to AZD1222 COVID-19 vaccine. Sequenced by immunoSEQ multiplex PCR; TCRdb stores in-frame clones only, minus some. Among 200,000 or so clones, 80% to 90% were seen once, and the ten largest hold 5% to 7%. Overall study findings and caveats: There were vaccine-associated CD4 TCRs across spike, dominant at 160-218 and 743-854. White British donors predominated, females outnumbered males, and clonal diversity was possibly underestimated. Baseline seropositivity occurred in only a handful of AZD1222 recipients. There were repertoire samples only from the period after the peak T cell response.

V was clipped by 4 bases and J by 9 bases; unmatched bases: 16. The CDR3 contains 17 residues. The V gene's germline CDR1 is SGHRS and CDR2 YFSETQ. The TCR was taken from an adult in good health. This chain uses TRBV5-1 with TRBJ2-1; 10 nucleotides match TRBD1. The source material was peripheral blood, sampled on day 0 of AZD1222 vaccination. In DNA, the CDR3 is TGCGCCAGCAGCCTGCTCAAGACAGGGGGCCAACGTGGTGAGCAGTTCTTC. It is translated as CASSLLKTGGQRGEQFF.